This TCR beta chain was recovered during a study of blood T cell repertoires in COVID-19. The overall study: The study drew acute and convalescent COVID-19 samples from the United States, Italy and Spain. The analysed material was cDNA or gDNA that came from T cells, B-cell-depleted T cells, or PBMCs.

Original processing methods: Nucleated cell number was recorded as an estimate derived from reference gene primer amplification. TCRdb's table, derived via immunoSEQ multiplex PCR, lists solely in-frame clones and lacks some. The DNA was the basis for D and trimming; V, J and clone size are from that table. The table shows 95,000 to 110,000 clones, with around nine tenths occurring only once. Looked up from germline, CDR1 is SGHDT and CDR2 is YYEEEE. The V and J ends lost 0 bases and 6 bases respectively, with 12 bases between them. This CDR3 contains 14 residues. This clonotype was sampled from a middle-aged man in a cohort sampled during active COVID-19. The chain is built from TRBV5-6 and TRBJ1-1, with a weak D call TRBD1 (5 bases). The specimen was peripheral blood. The CDR3 here is CASSLGSPGSEAFF. The CDR3 nucleotides are TGTGCCAGCAGCTTGGGGTCACCAGGGTCTGAAGCTTTCTTT.